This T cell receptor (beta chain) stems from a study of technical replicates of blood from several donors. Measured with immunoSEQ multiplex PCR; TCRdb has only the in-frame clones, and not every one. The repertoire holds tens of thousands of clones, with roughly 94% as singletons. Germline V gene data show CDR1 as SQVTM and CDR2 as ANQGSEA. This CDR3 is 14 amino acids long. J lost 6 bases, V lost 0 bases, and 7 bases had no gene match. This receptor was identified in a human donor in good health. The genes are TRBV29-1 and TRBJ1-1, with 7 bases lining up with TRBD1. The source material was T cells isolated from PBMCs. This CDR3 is CSVEDLGRGAEAFF. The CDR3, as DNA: TGCAGCGTTGAAGATCTCGGCAGGGGGGCTGAAGCTTTCTTT.